This T cell receptor (beta chain) was captured by sequencing in a study of beta chain features in type 1 diabetes. Study-level findings and limits: People with Type 1 diabetes carried modestly yet significantly shorter TCRB CDR3s in all four CD4+ subsets. Sampled from patients, naive, central memory and Treg TCRB repertoires appeared more similar than those sampled from healthy donors. Here, the possible influence of HLA type (on TCRB rearrangement) remained unresolved. A cDNA-based sequencing approach could over-represent cells with high TCR expression.

This clone has more than one count but fewer than ten. The antigen is not known. Cell sorting via CD45RO/CCR7/CD25/CD127/CD95/CD27 was performed to obtain CD4+ naive, central memory, regulatory and stem cell-like memory cells. The isolated RNA, all of it, was reverse transcribed, so expressed TCRB transcripts were what got sequenced. The assay was immunoSEQ multiplex PCR, and TCRdb's table has in-frame clones only and misses some. This table has a few hundred thousand clones, roughly 17% appearing once. Sequencing used naive CD4+ T cells from blood. This TCR was recovered from a man between 25 and 39 years old with type 1 diabetes.

The DNA of the CDR3 is TGTGCCAGCAGCGTAGGCGGGACCCCAGGGAACAATGAGCAGTTCTTC. It is translated as CASSVGGTPGNNEQFF. The J gene is TRBJ2-1, the V gene TRBV9; TRBD2 is a possible D gene (6 bases). V lost 0 bases and J lost 5, with 15 bases in between. Germline assignment: CDR1 SGDLS and CDR2 YYNGEE. This CDR3 is built from 16 residues.